What follows are 8 T cell receptor beta chains derived from one specimen sequenced in a study of a mutant IDH1 vaccine in newly diagnosed glioma. As to time point: week 23, last vaccination. What each vaccine dose contained was 300 ug of mutant IDH1 20-mer peptide, accompanied by topical imiquimod. These receptors' antigens are unknown. This table comes from immunoSEQ multiplex PCR, and its TCRdb copy is limited to in-frame clones, with some not included. The sample has 40,000 or so clones; approximately 84% are singletons. The source was PBMCs, collected from a glioma patient whose treatment included an IDH1 peptide vaccine. The receptors were sampled from a woman under 30 with glioma. Some clones in this sample may be carry-over from other donors' samples.

The V and J genes are TRBV7-9 and TRBJ1-2; 7 bases match TRBD1. J was trimmed by 4 bases and V by 0 bases; bases with no gene match: 2. The CDR3 extends over 14 amino acids. Germline CDR1 SEHNR, CDR2 FQNEAQ (reference sequence). CDR3 sequence: CASSLAYRGYGYTF. Here the CDR3 DNA reads TGTGCCAGCAGCTTAGCGTACAGGGGCTATGGCTACACCTTC.

This clone came up a few times. The rearrangement uses TRBV29-1 and TRBJ1-1; D call uncertain. V shed 3 bases and J shed 2 bases, with 13 bases lying between them. The germline V gene encodes CDR1 SQVTM and CDR2 ANQGSEA. This CDR3 is built from 14 residues. The CDR3 DNA reads TGCAGCGTTGATAGCTTAAGTTTCAACACTGAAGCTTTCTTT. Its protein is CSVDSLSFNTEAFF.

This clone showed up just a few times. The chain is built from TRBV6-5 and TRBJ1-6; D may be TRBD1 (5 bases). CDR3 length: 14 residues. Germline CDR1 reads MNHEY; CDR2 reads SVGAGI. Trimming shortened V by 7 bases and J by 8 bases, and 15 bases separated the two germline ends. The CDR3 DNA sequence: TGTGCCAGCACTAGGGGACGGACTGATTCACCCCTCCACTTT. Amino acids: CASTRGRTDSPLHF.

The genes are TRBV2 and TRBJ2-3; 8 positions match TRBD2. Germline V gene sequence: CDR1 SNHLY, CDR2 FYNNEI. Trimming removed 5 bases from V and 1 base from J; junction bases left unmatched: 2. The CDR3 covers 14 residues. CDR3 residues: CASSSGLGTDTQYF. CDR3 in DNA: TGTGCCAGCAGTTCGGGACTAGGCACAGATACGCAGTATTTT.

This clone was detected only a few times. The V and J genes are TRBV21-1 and TRBJ1-1; TRBD1 was called by the table and not checked on the DNA. TRBV21-1 has pseudogene status. This CDR3 is 13 amino acids long. DNA of the CDR3: TGTGCCAGCGGGTTGGACAGGGGACCTGAAGCTTTCTTT. Translated: CASGLDRGPEAFF.

J is TRBJ1-2 and V is TRBV4-2, with 9 bases matching TRBD1. The CDR3 is 16 residues long. Losses at the gene ends were 1 base for V and 2 bases for J; bases not matched to a gene: 5. Per germline, CDR1 LGHNA and CDR2 YNFKEQ. The CDR3 loop reads CASSQGQGVRNYGYTF. The CDR3 nucleotides are TGTGCCAGCAGCCAAGGACAGGGGGTTCGGAACTATGGCTACACCTTC.

This clone was observed a few times. One junction end does not reproduce the germline sequence, and a read error may be involved. The chain couples TRBV7-7 to TRBJ2-5, with D perhaps TRBD1 (5 bases). CDR3 length equals 13 residues. Germline CDR1 reads SSHAT; CDR2 reads FNYEAQ (reference sequence). In nucleotides, the CDR3 is TGTGCTAGCAGCTTAAGACCAGGGGAGACCCAGTACTTC. Protein sequence: CASSLRPGETQYF.

The V and J genes are TRBV2 and TRBJ1-3, with D perhaps matching TRBD1 (5 bases). V gave up 6 bases and J gave up 4 bases, with 10 bases separating them. The germline CDR1 and CDR2 sequences are SNHLY and FYNNEI. The CDR3 runs 13 residues. The CDR3 loop is CASRPGAGNTIYF. The CDR3 DNA sequence: TGTGCCAGCAGACCCGGGGCCGGAAACACCATATATTTT.